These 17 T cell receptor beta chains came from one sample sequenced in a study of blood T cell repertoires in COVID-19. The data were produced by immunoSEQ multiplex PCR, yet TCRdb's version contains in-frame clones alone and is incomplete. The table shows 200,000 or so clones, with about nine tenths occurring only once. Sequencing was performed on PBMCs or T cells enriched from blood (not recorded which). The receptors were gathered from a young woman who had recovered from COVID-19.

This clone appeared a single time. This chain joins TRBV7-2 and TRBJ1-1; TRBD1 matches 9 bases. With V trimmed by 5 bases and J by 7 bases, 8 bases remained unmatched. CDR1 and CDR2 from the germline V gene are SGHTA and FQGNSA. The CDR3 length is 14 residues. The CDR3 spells CASSTQQGAVEAFF. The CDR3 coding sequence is TGTGCCAGCAGCACCCAACAGGGGGCGGTTGAAGCTTTCTTT.

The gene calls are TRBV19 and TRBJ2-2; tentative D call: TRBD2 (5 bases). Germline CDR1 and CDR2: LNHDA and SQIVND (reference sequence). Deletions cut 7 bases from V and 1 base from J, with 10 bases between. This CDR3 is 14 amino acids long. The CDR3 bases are TGTGCCAGTAAAGCTAGCATGAACACCGGGGAGCTGTTTTTT. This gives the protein CASKASMNTGELFF.

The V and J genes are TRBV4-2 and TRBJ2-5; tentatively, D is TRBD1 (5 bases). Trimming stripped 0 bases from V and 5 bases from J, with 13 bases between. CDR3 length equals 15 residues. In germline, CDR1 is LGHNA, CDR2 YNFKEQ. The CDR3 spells CASSQDHQGDETQYF. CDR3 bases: TGTGCCAGCAGCCAAGACCATCAGGGTGACGAGACCCAGTACTTC.

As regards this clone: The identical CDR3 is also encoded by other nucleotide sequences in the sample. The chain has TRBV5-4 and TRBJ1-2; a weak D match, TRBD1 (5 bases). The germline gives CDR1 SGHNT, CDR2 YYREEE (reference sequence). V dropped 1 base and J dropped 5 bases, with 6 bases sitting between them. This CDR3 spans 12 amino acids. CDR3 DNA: TGTGCCAGCAGCTTGCGGGGGTATGGCTACACCTTC. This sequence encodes CASSLRGYGYTF. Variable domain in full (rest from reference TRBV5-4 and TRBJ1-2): ETGVTQSPTHLIKTRGQQVTLRCSSQSGHNTVSWYQQALGQGPQFIFQYYREEENGRGNFPPRFSGLQFPNYSSELNVNALELDDSALYLCASSLRGYGYTFGSGTRLTVV.

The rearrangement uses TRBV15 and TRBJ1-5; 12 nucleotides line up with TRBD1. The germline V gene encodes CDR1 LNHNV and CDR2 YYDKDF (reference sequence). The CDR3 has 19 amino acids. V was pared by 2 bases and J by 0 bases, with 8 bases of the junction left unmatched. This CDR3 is CATSRSGTGGYNSNQPQHF. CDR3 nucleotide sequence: TGTGCCACCAGCAGAAGTGGGACAGGGGGCTACAATAGCAATCAGCCCCAGCATTTT.

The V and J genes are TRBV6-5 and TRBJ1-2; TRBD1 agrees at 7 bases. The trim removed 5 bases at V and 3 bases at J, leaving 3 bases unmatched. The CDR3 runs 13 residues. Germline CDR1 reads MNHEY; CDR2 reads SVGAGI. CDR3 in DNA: TGTGCCAGCAGTCAAACAGGGGACTATGGCTACACCTTC. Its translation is CASSQTGDYGYTF.

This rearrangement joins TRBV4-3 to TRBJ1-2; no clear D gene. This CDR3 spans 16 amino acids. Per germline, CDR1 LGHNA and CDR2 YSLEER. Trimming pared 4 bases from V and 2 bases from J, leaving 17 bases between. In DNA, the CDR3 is TGCGCCAGCAGCCCGAAGGCGGGAGGCTTCAACTATGGCTACACCTTC. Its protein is CASSPKAGGFNYGYTF.

CDR3 sequence (DNA): TGCGCCAGCAGCCAAAGGATTCGGGGGGGCCGATACAATGAGCAGTTCTTC. Translating it yields CASSQRIRGGRYNEQFF. The chain combines TRBV4-1 with TRBJ2-1; 8 bases are a match to TRBD2. This CDR3 region has 17 residues. V gave up 2 bases and J gave up 4 bases; unmatched junction bases: 10. Germline V CDR1 and CDR2: MGHRA, YSYEKL.

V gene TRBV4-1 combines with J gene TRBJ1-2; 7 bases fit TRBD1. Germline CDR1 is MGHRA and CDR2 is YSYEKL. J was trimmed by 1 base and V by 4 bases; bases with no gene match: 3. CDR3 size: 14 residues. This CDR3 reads CASSRDRDNYGYTF. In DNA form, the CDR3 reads TGCGCCAGCAGCCGAGACAGGGATAACTATGGCTACACCTTC.

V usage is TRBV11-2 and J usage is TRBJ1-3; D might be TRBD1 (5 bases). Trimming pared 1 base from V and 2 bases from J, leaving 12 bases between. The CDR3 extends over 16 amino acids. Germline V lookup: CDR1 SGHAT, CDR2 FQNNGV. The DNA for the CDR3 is TGTGCCAGCAGCTTAGGTCGGGGGAGGGCTGGAAACACCATATATTTT. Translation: CASSLGRGRAGNTIYF.

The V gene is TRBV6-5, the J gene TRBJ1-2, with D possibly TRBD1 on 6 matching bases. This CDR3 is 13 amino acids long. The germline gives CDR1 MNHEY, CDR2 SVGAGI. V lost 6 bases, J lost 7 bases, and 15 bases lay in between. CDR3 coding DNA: TGTGCCAGCAGAGAGGGGGGGCGAGGTGGCTACACCTTC. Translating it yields CASREGGRGGYTF.

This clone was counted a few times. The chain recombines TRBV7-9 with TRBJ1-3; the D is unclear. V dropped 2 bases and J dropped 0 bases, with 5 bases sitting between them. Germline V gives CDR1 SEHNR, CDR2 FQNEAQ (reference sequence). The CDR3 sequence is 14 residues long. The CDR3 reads CASSLFYSGNTIYF. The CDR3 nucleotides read TGTGCCAGCAGCTTATTCTACTCTGGAAACACCATATATTTT.

CDR3 nucleotides: TGCGCCAGCAGCCTGGACAGGCAGACTGGCTACACCTTC. It codes for CASSLDRQTGYTF. The chain joins TRBV5-1 to TRBJ1-2; 7 bases agree with TRBD1. CDR1 is SGHRS, CDR2 YFSETQ, per germline. Unmatched junction bases numbered 7, after V lost 4 bases and J lost 7 bases. This CDR3 is 13 amino acids long. Supplemented by reference TRBV5-1 and TRBJ1-2, the full variable domain reads KAGVTQTPRYLIKTRGQQVTLSCSPISGHRSVSWYQQTPGQGLQFLFEYFSETQRNKGNFPGRFSGRQFSNSRSEMNVSTLELGDSALYLCASSLDRQTGYTFGSGTRLTVV.

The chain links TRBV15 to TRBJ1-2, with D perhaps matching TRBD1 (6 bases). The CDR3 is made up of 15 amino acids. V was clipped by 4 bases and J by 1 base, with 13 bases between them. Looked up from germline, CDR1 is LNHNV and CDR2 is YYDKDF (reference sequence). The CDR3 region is CATSTGQTDNYGYTF. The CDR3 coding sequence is TGTGCCACCAGCACAGGACAGACTGATAACTATGGCTACACCTTC.

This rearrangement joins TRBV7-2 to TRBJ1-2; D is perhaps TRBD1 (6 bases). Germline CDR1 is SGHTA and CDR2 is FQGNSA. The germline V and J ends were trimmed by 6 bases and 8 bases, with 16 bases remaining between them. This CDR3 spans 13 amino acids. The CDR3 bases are TGTGCCAGCAGTTCCGGGACACAGGACGGCTACACCTTC. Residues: CASSSGTQDGYTF.

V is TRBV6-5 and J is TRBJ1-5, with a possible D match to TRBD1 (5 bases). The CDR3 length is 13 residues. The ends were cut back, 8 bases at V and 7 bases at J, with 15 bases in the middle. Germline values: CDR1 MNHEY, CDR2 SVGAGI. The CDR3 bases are TGTGCCAGCGGAGACAGTCCAGAGCAGCCCCAGCATTTT. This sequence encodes CASGDSPEQPQHF.

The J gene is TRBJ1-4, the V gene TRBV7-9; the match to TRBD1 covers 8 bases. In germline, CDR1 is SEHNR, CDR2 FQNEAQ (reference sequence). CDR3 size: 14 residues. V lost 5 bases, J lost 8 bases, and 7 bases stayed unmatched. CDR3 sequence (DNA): TGTGCCAGCAGCGCAGGGGGCATTCGGGAAAAACTGTTTTTT. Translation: CASSAGGIREKLFF.